Given below is one T cell receptor (beta chain) in context. Each donor was a healthy Caucasian individual from Russia, aged roughly 6 to 95. This CDR3 has 16 amino acids. Trimming cost V 7 bases and J 3 bases, with 19 bases left between them. These data belong to a study of blood T cells in healthy people across ages. Combining a sample-barcoded 5' primer with a J-beta primer mix, a second PCR ran for roughly 7 to 12 cycles. TCRdb re-called the 5' RACE reads with MiXCR, one entry per CDR3 protein. The sample includes fewer than 1.5 million distinct CDR3 sequences, about 40% of them seen just once. The source of this sequence is a young woman in good health. This rearrangement joins TRBV12-3 or TRBV12-4 to TRBJ2-1; weak D call: TRBD2 (6 bases). Sequenced input: blood. The CDR3 DNA reads TGTGCCAGCACCCCCTGGGATACGGGAGTCTACAATGAGCAGTTCTTC. This sequence encodes CASTPWDTGVYNEQFF.